The 26 T cell receptor beta chains below were found in one sample sequenced in a study of CD8 T cells in Susac syndrome. cDNA came from roughly 0.53 to 1 ug RNA primed by random hexamers. One entry per CDR3 protein results from TCRdb running MiXCR on the immunoSEQ multiplex PCR reads. This sample has roughly 330,000 distinct CDR3 sequences, with about 90% found just once. The sequenced sample was CD4+ T cells from PBMCs. These receptors were obtained from a human donor with multiple sclerosis.

The chain is built from TRBV6-1 and TRBJ2-1; a possible D gene is TRBD2 (6 bases). CDR3 length: 15 amino acids. CDR1 and CDR2 (germline): MNHNS, SASEGT. V was trimmed by 6 bases and J by 2 bases, leaving 14 bases between them. The CDR3 region has the DNA TGTGCCAGCAGGGGGGAGGTGGTGGCCTACAATGAGCAGTTCTTC. Translated: CASRGEVVAYNEQFF.

J is TRBJ2-6 and V is TRBV5-1; TRBD1 might be the D (6 bases). The germline V gene encodes CDR1 SGHRS and CDR2 YFSETQ. CDR3 size: 19 residues. V lost 3 bases and J 0 bases, leaving 19 bases between the germline ends. CDR3 region: CASSSKQGAPYSGANVLTF. CDR3 DNA: TGCGCCAGCAGCTCGAAACAGGGAGCTCCTTACTCTGGGGCCAACGTCCTGACTTTC.

This rearrangement joins TRBV30 to TRBJ1-1; 9 bases are a match to TRBD1. V shed 4 bases and J 1 base; nucleotides not matched to a gene: 4. Germline V gene lookup returns CDR1 GTSNPN and CDR2 SVGIG (reference sequence). This CDR3 region has 14 residues. The CDR3, as DNA: TGTGCCTGGAACCGGGACAGGGCGAACACTGAAGCTTTCTTT. This codes for CAWNRDRANTEAFF.

The chain employs TRBV30 and TRBJ1-6; D uncertain. V lost 1 base to trimming and J lost 10 bases, with 8 bases between them. Germline-derived CDR1 and CDR2 are GTSNPN and SVGIG (reference sequence). CDR3 size: 12 residues. CDR3 sequence (DNA): TGTGCCTGGAGTGATGCACGATCACCCCTCCACTTT. Its translation is CAWSDARSPLHF.

A few counts support this clonotype. The V and J genes are TRBV14 and TRBJ2-7; the D is unclear. Germline-derived CDR1 and CDR2 are SGHDN and FVKESK. The CDR3 runs 12 residues. The V end lost 1 base, the J end lost 1 base, and 2 bases lay between the germline ends. The CDR3 loop is CASSQVSYEQYF. The CDR3 region has the DNA TGTGCCAGCAGCCAAGTTTCCTACGAGCAGTACTTC. The full variable domain, in which reference TRBV14 and TRBJ2-7 provide the parts outside the CDR3, is EAGVTQFPSHSVIEKGQTVTLRCDPISGHDNLYWYRRVMGKEIKFLLHFVKESKQDESGMPNNRFLAERTGGTYSTLKVQPAELEDSGVYFCASSQVSYEQYFGPGTRLTVT.

This clonotype occurred once. V gene TRBV20-1 combines with J gene TRBJ2-3; 11 nucleotides agree with TRBD2. The germline CDR1 and CDR2 sequences are DFQATT and SNEGSKA (reference sequence). The CDR3 runs to 15 residues. With 2 bases clipped from V and 5 bases from J, the junction kept 6 bases outside the gene matches. This chain's CDR3 is CSARSLAGGGDTQYF. DNA of the CDR3: TGCAGTGCTAGATCGCTAGCGGGAGGCGGAGATACGCAGTATTTT.

The J gene is TRBJ2-3, the V gene TRBV12-3 or TRBV12-4, with 11 bases aligning to TRBD2. V shed 6 bases and J 10 bases; nucleotides not matched to a gene: 9. The CDR3 has 14 residues. CDR3 DNA sequence: TGTGCCAGCAGCCCGAATCTAGCGGGAGGCGCGCAGTATTTT. Translated: CASSPNLAGGAQYF.

The rearrangement uses TRBV5-1 and TRBJ1-1, with D possibly TRBD1 on 5 matching bases. This CDR3 has 15 residues. The germline CDR1 and CDR2 sequences are SGHRS and YFSETQ. The V gene lost 2 bases and the J gene lost 1 base, with 12 bases spanning the gap. CDR3 loop: CASSFGGRKNTEAFF. CDR3 coding DNA: TGCGCCAGCAGCTTCGGGGGAAGGAAGAACACTGAAGCTTTCTTT.

The chain is built from TRBV21-1 and TRBJ1-4. TRBV21-1 is recorded as a pseudogene. CDR3 length: 12 amino acids. The CDR3 region is CAGGRGNEKLFF. The CDR3 DNA reads TGTGCCGGGGGGAGGGGGAATGAAAAACTGTTTTTT.

The rearrangement links TRBV11-2 to TRBJ2-3, with unresolved D. The CDR3 extends over 15 amino acids. V was clipped by 5 bases and J by 4 bases, with 16 bases between them. Germline lookup yields CDR1 SGHAT and CDR2 FQNNGV. The CDR3: CASSRLGPPPDTQYF. Written as DNA, the CDR3 is TGTGCCAGCAGCCGCCTAGGTCCCCCTCCAGATACGCAGTATTTT.

CDR3 sequence: CRPRGEMNTEAFF. CDR3 bases: TGCAGGCCCCGGGGAGAGATGAACACTGAAGCTTTCTTT. The chain combines TRBV20-1 with TRBJ1-1; no clear D. The V gene's germline CDR1 is DFQATT and CDR2 SNEGSKA (reference sequence). The length of the CDR3 is 13 residues.

This clonotype was found once. This rearrangement joins TRBV7-8 to TRBJ2-2; no firm D call. Germline V lookup: CDR1 SGHVS, CDR2 FQNEAQ. With 2 bases removed from V and 0 bases from J, the gap between germline ends came to 4 bases. CDR3 size: 14 residues. The CDR3 DNA is TGTGCCAGCAGCTTACTTTCGAACACCGGGGAGCTGTTTTTT. Translating gives CASSLLSNTGELFF.

Only one count was recorded for this clonotype. This chain uses TRBV7-9 with TRBJ1-2; the match to TRBD1 covers 10 bases. The CDR3 loop spans 16 amino acids. CDR1 and CDR2 (germline): SEHNR, FQNEAQ (reference sequence). V dropped 2 bases and J dropped 6; count of bases not matched to a gene: 9. CDR3 protein: CASSLYDRGRRDGYTF. The CDR3 DNA is TGTGCCAGCAGCTTATACGACAGGGGGCGACGGGATGGCTACACCTTC. The whole variable domain, remainder taken from reference TRBV7-9 and TRBJ1-2, is DTGVSQNPRHKITKRGQNVTFRCDPISEHNRLYWYRQTLGQGPEFLTYFQNEAQLEKSRLLSDRFSAERPKGSFSTLEIQRTEQGDSAMYLCASSLYDRGRRDGYTFGSGTRLTVV.

The chain has TRBV4-1 and TRBJ2-3; D gene uncertain. The germline V gene has CDR1 MGHRA and CDR2 YSYEKL. V was shortened by 0 bases and J by 7 bases, with 11 bases between the two germline ends. The CDR3 sequence is 14 residues long. CDR3 residues: CASSQEGIPNTQYF. The CDR3 DNA reads TGCGCCAGCAGCCAAGAGGGGATCCCAAATACGCAGTATTTT.

This clonotype was recorded once. The rearrangement links TRBV6-6 to TRBJ2-7; TRBD2 agrees at 8 bases. The germline V gene encodes CDR1 MNHNY and CDR2 SVGAGI (reference sequence). V dropped 7 bases and J dropped 1; count of bases not matched to a gene: 6. The CDR3 sequence is 14 residues long. As DNA, the CDR3 is TGTGCCAGCAAGAGAGCGGGGGATTCCTACGAGCAGTACTTC. Protein: CASKRAGDSYEQYF.

This chain uses TRBV7-6 with TRBJ2-7; D gene unclear. Between the trimmed V and J ends, which lost 2 bases and 6 bases, there was a span of 11 bases. CDR1 and CDR2 from the germline V gene are SGHVS and FNYEAQ. The CDR3 totals 13 residues. The CDR3 region is CASSLQLGFEQYF. The CDR3 DNA reads TGTGCCAGCAGCTTACAATTGGGGTTCGAGCAGTACTTC.

This chain uses TRBV20-1 with TRBJ2-1; 11 bases are a match to TRBD2. CDR1 and CDR2 (germline): DFQATT, SNEGSKA (reference sequence). V lost 3 bases, J lost 5 bases, and 6 bases stayed unmatched. This CDR3 spans 15 amino acids. This CDR3 reads CSARVSGGGNNEQFF. CDR3 bases: TGCAGTGCTAGGGTTAGCGGGGGGGGGAACAATGAGCAGTTCTTC.

This clonotype has a single count. The CDR3: CSANGVGNEQYF. The CDR3 DNA follows: TGCAGTGCTAACGGGGTTGGGAACGAGCAGTACTTC. The chain joins TRBV20-1 to TRBJ2-7; a possible D gene is TRBD2 (5 bases). CDR3 size: 12 residues. V lost 4 bases to trimming and J lost 5 bases, with 12 bases between them. Germline V gene sequence: CDR1 DFQATT, CDR2 SNEGSKA (reference sequence).

The chain carries TRBV5-1 and TRBJ2-1, with D perhaps assigned TRBD1 or TRBD2 (6 bases each). The length of the CDR3 is 14 residues. The germline V gene encodes CDR1 SGHRS and CDR2 YFSETQ. Trimming took off 3 bases at V and 7 bases at J, with 14 bases between the two ends. The CDR3: CASSSGASLNEQFF. Written as DNA, the CDR3 is TGCGCCAGCAGCTCGGGGGCCAGTTTGAATGAGCAGTTCTTC.

In DNA, the CDR3 is TGTGCCAGCACCCCGGGTCATGGGAACAAGGGTTCACCCCTCCACTTT. It codes for CASTPGHGNKGSPLHF. J is TRBJ1-6 and V is TRBV25-1; D is uncertain. V was trimmed by 7 bases and J by 9 bases, leaving 22 bases between them. Germline CDR1 MGHDK, CDR2 SYGVNS. The CDR3 extends over 16 amino acids. The variable domain in full, completed from reference TRBV25-1 and TRBJ1-6, reads EADIYQTPRYLVIGTGKKITLECSQTMGHDKMYWYQQDPGMELHLIHYSYGVNSTEKGDLSSESTVSRIRTEHFPLTLESARPSHTSQYLCASTPGHGNKGSPLHFGNGTRLTVT.

This chain connects TRBV2 to TRBJ2-7; no clear D. The CDR3 is made up of 14 amino acids. Per germline, CDR1 SNHLY and CDR2 FYNNEI. V was cut by 5 bases and J by 4 bases, with 15 bases left in between. DNA for the CDR3: TGTGCCAGCAGTATAGAACTGGGTATGTACGAGCAGTACTTC. Protein product: CASSIELGMYEQYF.

This clonotype appeared a few times. The rearrangement links TRBV7-9 to TRBJ2-7; no clear D gene. Trimming took off 5 bases at V and 3 bases at J, with 8 bases between the two ends. This CDR3 has 12 residues. CDR1 and CDR2 (germline): SEHNR, FQNEAQ (reference sequence). The CDR3 nucleotides are TGTGCCAGCAGCCCCCAAGACTACGAGCAGTACTTC. This translates into CASSPQDYEQYF.

J is TRBJ1-1 and V is TRBV20-1; perhaps TRBD1 as D (6 bases). CDR3 length: 15 amino acids. Per the germline V gene, CDR1 is DFQATT and CDR2 is SNEGSKA (reference sequence). The ends were cut back, 3 bases at V and 0 bases at J, with 14 bases in the middle. This CDR3 reads CSARIQTGMNTEAFF. The CDR3 nucleotides are TGCAGTGCTAGGATCCAGACAGGTATGAACACTGAAGCTTTCTTT.

The chain has TRBV6-1 and TRBJ1-5; TRBD1 matches at 9 bases. V gave up 3 bases and J gave up 1 base; unmatched junction bases: 7. Germline CDR1 and CDR2: MNHNS and SASEGT. The CDR3 consists of 17 residues. The CDR3 DNA is TGTGCCAGCAGTGAGGCCGGGACAGGGACAAGCAATCAGCCCCAGCATTTT. Translation: CASSEAGTGTSNQPQHF.

This chain connects TRBV7-2 to TRBJ2-7, with a possible D match to TRBD1 (6 bases). CDR1 is SGHTA and CDR2 is FQGNSA in the germline V gene. The CDR3 has 14 amino acids. The V gene lost 3 bases and the J gene lost 0 bases, with 9 bases spanning the gap. CDR3 coding DNA: TGTGCCAGCAGCTTCGACAGGAACTCCTACGAGCAGTACTTC. Amino acid sequence: CASSFDRNSYEQYF.

V usage is TRBV12-3 or TRBV12-4 and J usage is TRBJ2-2; tentatively, D is TRBD1 or TRBD2 (5 bases each). The CDR3 spans 15 residues. Trimming removed 6 bases from V and 5 bases from J, with 16 bases in between. CDR3 region: CASSRGEGLTGELFF. The CDR3 DNA reads TGTGCCAGCAGCCGGGGAGAGGGGTTGACCGGGGAGCTGTTTTTT.